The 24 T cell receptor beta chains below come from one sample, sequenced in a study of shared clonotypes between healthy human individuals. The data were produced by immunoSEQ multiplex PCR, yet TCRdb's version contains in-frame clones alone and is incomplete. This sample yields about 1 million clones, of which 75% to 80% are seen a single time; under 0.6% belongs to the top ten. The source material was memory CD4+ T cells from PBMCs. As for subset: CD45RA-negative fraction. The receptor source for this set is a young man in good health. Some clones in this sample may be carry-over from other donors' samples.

CDR3 bases: TGCGCCAGCAGCCAAGAACCGACAGGGCGGCCGGTTTCGCATTTT. As protein: CASSQEPTGRPVSHF. The rearrangement joins TRBV4-1 to TRBJ1-5, with 7 bases that match TRBD1. The CDR3 has 15 amino acids. V shed 0 bases and J 15 bases; nucleotides not matched to a gene: 14. The germline V gene has CDR1 MGHRA and CDR2 YSYEKL.

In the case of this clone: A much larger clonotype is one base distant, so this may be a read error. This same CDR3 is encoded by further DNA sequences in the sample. Here the CDR3 DNA reads TGTGCCAGCAGGGGACAAACGAACACTGAAGCTTTCTTT. As protein: CASRGQTNTEAFF. The chain joins TRBV5-4 to TRBJ1-1, with a possible D match to TRBD1 (6 bases). The germline V and J ends were trimmed by 5 bases and 1 base, with 9 bases remaining between them. Germline CDR1 and CDR2: SGHNT and YYREEE (reference sequence). This CDR3 spans 13 amino acids. Complete variable domain (other parts from reference TRBV5-4 and TRBJ1-1): ETGVTQSPTHLIKTRGQQVTLRCSSQSGHNTVSWYQQALGQGPQFIFQYYREEENGRGNFPPRFSGLQFPNYSSELNVNALELDDSALYLCASRGQTNTEAFFGQGTRLTVV.

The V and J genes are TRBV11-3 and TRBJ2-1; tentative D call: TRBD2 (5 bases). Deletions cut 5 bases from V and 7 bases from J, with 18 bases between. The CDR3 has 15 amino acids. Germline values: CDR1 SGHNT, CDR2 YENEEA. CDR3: CASSKSTGLPNEQFF. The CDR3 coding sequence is TGTGCCAGCAGCAAATCGACCGGACTGCCAAATGAGCAGTTCTTC.

CDR3 in DNA: TGTGCCAGCAGTGCCCTTGGTCCGGGTGGGGCCAACGTCCTGACTTTC. It codes for CASSALGPGGANVLTF. The genes are TRBV11-2 and TRBJ2-6; no clear D gene. The CDR3 has 16 amino acids. Trimming stripped 6 bases from V and 3 bases from J, with 15 bases between. CDR1 and CDR2 (germline): SGHAT, FQNNGV.

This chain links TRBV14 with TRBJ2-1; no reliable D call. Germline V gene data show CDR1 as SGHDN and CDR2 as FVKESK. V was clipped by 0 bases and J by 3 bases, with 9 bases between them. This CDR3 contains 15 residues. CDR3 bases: TGTGCCAGCAGCCAAGATCTGAACTTCTACAATGAGCAGTTCTTC. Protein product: CASSQDLNFYNEQFF.

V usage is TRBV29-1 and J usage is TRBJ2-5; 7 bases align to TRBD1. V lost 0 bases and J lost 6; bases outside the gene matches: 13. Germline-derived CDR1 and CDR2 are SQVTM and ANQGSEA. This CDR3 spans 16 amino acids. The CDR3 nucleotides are TGCAGCGTTGAAGAGTACTGGACAGGACGACCAAAGACCCAGTACTTC. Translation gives CSVEEYWTGRPKTQYF.

The CDR3 DNA is TGTGCCAGCATGTCCCTAGCTGGCACAGATACGCAGTATTTT. Translation: CASMSLAGTDTQYF. The chain recombines TRBV2 with TRBJ2-3; tentative D call: TRBD2 (5 bases). The CDR3 loop spans 14 amino acids. CDR1 is SNHLY and CDR2 is FYNNEI in the germline V gene. Trimming cost V 7 bases and J 1 base, with 12 bases left between them.

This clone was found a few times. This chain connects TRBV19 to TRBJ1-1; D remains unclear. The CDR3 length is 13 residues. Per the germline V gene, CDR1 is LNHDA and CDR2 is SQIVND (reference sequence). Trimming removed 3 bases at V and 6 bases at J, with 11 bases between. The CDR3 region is CASSIGKAAEAFF. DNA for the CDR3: TGTGCCAGTAGTATTGGGAAGGCCGCTGAAGCTTTCTTT.

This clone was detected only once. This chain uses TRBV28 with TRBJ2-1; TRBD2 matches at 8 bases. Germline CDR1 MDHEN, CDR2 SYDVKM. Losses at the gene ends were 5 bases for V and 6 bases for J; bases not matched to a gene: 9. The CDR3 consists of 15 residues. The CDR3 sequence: CASSAPGLGLNEQFF. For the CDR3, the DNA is TGTGCCAGCAGTGCTCCGGGACTAGGGCTCAATGAGCAGTTCTTC.

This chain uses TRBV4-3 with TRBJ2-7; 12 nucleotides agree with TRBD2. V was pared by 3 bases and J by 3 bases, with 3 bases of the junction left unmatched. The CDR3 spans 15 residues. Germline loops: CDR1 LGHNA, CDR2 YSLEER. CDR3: CASSQRLAGVYEQYF. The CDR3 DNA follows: TGCGCCAGCAGCCAGAGACTAGCGGGAGTCTACGAGCAGTACTTC.

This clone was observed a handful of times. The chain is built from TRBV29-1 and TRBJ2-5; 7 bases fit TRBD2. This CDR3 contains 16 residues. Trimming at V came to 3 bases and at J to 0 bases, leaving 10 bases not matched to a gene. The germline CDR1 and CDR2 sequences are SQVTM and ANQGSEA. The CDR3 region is CSVDDGLVTYQETQYF. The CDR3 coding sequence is TGCAGCGTTGACGACGGACTAGTGACATACCAAGAGACCCAGTACTTC.

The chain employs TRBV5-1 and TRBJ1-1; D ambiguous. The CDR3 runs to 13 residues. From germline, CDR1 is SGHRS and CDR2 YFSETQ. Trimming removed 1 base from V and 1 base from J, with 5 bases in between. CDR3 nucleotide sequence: TGCGCCAGCAGCTTGTATCAGAACACTGAAGCTTTCTTT. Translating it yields CASSLYQNTEAFF. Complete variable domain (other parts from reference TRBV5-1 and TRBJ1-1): KAGVTQTPRYLIKTRGQQVTLSCSPISGHRSVSWYQQTPGQGLQFLFEYFSETQRNKGNFPGRFSGRQFSNSRSEMNVSTLELGDSALYLCASSLYQNTEAFFGQGTRLTVV.

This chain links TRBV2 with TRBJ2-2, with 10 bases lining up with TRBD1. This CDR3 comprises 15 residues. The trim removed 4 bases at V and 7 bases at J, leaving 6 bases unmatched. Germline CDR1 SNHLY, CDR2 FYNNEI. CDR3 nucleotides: TGTGCCAGCAGTGCAGACAGGGGGCAAGGCGGGGAGCTGTTTTTT. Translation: CASSADRGQGGELFF.

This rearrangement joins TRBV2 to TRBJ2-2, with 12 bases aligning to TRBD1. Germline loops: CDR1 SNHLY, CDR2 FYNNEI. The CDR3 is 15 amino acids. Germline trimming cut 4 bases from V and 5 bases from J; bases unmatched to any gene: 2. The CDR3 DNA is TGTGCCAGCAGTGTGGGACAGGGGGCGACCGGGGAGCTGTTTTTT. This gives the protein CASSVGQGATGELFF.

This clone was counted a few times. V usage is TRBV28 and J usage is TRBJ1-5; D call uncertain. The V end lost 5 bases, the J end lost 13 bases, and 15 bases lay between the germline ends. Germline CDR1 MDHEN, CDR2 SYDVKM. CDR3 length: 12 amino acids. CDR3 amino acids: CASSPRTGQQHF. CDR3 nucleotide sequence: TGTGCCAGCAGTCCCCGGACGGGCCAGCAGCATTTT.

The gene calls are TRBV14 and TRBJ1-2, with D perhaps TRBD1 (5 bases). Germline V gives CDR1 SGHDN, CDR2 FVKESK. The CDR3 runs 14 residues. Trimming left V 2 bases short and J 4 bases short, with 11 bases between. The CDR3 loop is CASSQRQQAYGYTF. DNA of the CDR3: TGTGCCAGCAGCCAACGACAGCAAGCCTATGGCTACACCTTC.

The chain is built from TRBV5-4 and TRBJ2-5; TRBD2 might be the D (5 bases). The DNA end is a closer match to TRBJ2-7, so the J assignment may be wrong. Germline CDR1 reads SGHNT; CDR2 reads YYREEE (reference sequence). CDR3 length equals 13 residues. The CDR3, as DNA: TGTGCCAGCAGCCCGAGGACGGGATACGAGCAGTACTTC. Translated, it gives CASSPRTGYEQYF.

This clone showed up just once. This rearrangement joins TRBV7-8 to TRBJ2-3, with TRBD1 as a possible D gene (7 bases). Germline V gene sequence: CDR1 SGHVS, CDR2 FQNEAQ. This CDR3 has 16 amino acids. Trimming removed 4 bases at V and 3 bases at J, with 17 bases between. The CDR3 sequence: CASSSGGGSYTDTQYF. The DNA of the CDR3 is TGTGCCAGCAGCTCAGGGGGAGGTTCGTATACAGATACGCAGTATTTT.

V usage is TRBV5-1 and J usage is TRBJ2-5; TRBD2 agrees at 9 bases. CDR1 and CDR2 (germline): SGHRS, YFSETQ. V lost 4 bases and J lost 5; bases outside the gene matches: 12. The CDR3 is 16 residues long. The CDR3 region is CASSPAASGVLETQYF. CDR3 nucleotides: TGCGCCAGCAGCCCCGCGGCTAGCGGGGTCTTGGAGACCCAGTACTTC.

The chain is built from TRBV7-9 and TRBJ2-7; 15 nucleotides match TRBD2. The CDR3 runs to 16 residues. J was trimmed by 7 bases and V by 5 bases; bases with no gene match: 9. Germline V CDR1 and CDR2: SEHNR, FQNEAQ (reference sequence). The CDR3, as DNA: TGTGCCAGCAGCCCCGGACTAGCGGGAGGGCCCGAGGAGCAGTACTTC. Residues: CASSPGLAGGPEEQYF.

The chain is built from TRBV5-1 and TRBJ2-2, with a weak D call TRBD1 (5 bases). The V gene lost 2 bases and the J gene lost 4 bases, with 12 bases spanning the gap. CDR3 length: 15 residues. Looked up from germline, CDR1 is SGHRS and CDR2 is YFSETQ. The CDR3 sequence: CASSFGRAVTGELFF. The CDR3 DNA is TGCGCCAGCAGCTTTGGCAGGGCGGTCACCGGGGAGCTGTTTTTT.

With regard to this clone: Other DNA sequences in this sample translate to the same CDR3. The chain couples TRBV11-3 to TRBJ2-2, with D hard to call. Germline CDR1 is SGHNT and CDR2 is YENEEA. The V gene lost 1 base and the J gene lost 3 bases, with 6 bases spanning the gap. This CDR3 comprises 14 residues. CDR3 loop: CASSLVGDTGELFF. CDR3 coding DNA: TGTGCCAGCAGCTTAGTTGGGGACACCGGGGAGCTGTTTTTT.

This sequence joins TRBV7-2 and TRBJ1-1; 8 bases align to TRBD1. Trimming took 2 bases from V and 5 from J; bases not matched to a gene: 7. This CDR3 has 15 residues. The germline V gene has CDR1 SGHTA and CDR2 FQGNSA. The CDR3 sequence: CASSLMAGGVTEAFF. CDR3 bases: TGTGCCAGCAGCTTAATGGCAGGGGGCGTTACTGAAGCTTTCTTT. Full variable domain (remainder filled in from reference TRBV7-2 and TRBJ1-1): GAGVSQSPSNKVTEKGKDVELRCDPISGHTALYWYRQSLGQGLEFLIYFQGNSAPDKSGLPSDRFSAERTGGSVSTLTIQRTQQEDSAVYLCASSLMAGGVTEAFFGQGTRLTVV.

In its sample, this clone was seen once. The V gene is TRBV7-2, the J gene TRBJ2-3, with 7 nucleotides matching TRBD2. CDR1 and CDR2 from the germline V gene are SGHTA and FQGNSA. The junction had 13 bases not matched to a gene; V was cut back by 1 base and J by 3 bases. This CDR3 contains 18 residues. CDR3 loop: CASSLDGVSLADTDTQYF. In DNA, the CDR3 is TGTGCCAGCAGCTTAGACGGTGTCTCTCTAGCGGATACAGATACGCAGTATTTT. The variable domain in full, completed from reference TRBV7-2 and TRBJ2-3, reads GAGVSQSPSNKVTEKGKDVELRCDPISGHTALYWYRQSLGQGLEFLIYFQGNSAPDKSGLPSDRFSAERTGGSVSTLTIQRTQQEDSAVYLCASSLDGVSLADTDTQYFGPGTRLTVL.